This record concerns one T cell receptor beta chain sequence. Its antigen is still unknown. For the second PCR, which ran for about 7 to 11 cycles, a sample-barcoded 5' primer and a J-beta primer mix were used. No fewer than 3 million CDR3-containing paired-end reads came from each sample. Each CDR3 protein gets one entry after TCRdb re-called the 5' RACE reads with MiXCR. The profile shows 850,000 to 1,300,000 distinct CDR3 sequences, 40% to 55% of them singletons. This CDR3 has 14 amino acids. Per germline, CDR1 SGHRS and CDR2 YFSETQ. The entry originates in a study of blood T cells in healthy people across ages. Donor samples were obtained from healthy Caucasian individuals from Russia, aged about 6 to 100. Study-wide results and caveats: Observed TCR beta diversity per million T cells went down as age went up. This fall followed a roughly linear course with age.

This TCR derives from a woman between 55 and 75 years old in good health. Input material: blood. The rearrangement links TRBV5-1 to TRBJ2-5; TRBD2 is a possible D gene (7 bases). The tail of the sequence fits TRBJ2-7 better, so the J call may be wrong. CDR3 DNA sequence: TGCGCCAGCAGCCACTCGGGGGGCGAATACGAGCAGTACTTC. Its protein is CASSHSGGEYEQYF.